Listed here is a single T cell receptor (beta chain). This sample is part of a study of blood T cells in healthy people across ages. With 6 bases clipped from V and 5 bases from J, the junction kept 4 bases outside the gene matches. CDR1 is SQVTM and CDR2 is ANQGSEA in the germline V gene. There are 12 residues in the CDR3. The second PCR ran roughly 7 to 12 cycles with a sample-barcoded 5' primer and J-beta primers. TCRdb independently ran MiXCR on the 5' RACE reads; one entry per CDR3 protein. The table has roughly 800,000 distinct CDR3 sequences, 55% to 75% seen once. The chain recombines TRBV29-1 with TRBJ2-3; TRBD1 aligns across 8 bases. The sequence derives from a man aged 30-40 years in good health. The specimen sequenced was blood. The CDR3 coding sequence is TGCAGCGTAGGACAGGGAAGAGATACGCAGTATTTT. This gives the protein CSVGQGRDTQYF.